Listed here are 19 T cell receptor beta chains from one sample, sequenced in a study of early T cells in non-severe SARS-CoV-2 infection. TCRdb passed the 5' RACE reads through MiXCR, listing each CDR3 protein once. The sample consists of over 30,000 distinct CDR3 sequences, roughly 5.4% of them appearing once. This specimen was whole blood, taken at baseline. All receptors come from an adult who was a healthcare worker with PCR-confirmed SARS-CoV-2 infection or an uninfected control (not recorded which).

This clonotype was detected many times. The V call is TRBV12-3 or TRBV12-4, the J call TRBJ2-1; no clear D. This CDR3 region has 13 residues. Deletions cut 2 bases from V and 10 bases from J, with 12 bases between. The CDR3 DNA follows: TGTGCCAGCAGTTTACTGGCCCACTGGGAGCAGTTCTTC. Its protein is CASSLLAHWEQFF.

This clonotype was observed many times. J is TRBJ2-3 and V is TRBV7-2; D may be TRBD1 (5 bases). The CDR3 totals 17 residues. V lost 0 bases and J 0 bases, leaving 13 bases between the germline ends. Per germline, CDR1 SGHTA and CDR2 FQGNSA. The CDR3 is CASSLAVGRLSTDTQYF. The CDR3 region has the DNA TGTGCCAGCAGCTTAGCGGTGGGGCGCCTAAGCACAGATACGCAGTATTTT.

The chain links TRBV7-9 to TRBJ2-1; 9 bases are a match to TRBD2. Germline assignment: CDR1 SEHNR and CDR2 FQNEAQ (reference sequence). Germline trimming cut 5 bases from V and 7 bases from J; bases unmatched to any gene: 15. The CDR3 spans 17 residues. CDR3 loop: CASSQTLAGEYQNEQFF. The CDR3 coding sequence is TGTGCCAGCAGCCAAACTTTAGCGGGAGAGTATCAGAATGAGCAGTTCTTC.

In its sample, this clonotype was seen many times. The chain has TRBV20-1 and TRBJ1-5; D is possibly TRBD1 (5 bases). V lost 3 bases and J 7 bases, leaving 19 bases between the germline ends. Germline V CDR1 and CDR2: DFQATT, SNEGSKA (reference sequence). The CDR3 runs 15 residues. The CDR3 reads CSASSVGGVEQPQHF. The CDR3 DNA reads TGCAGTGCTAGCAGCGTTGGGGGGGTGGAACAGCCCCAGCATTTT.

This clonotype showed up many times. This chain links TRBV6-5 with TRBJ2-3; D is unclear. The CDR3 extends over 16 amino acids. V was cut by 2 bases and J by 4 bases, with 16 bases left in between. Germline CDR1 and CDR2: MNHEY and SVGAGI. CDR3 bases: TGTGCCAGCAGTTACACCCCCGGGCGGTTTCCAGATACGCAGTATTTT. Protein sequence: CASSYTPGRFPDTQYF.

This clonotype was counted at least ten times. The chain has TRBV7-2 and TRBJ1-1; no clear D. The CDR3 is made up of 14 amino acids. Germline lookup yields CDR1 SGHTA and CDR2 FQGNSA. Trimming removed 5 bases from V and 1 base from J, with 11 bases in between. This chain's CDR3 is CASSEPGWNTEAFF. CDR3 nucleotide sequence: TGTGCCAGCAGCGAACCAGGCTGGAACACTGAAGCTTTCTTT. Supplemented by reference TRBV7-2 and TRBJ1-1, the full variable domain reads GAGVSQSPSNKVTEKGKDVELRCDPISGHTALYWYRQSLGQGLEFLIYFQGNSAPDKSGLPSDRFSAERTGGSVSTLTIQRTQQEDSAVYLCASSEPGWNTEAFFGQGTRLTVV.

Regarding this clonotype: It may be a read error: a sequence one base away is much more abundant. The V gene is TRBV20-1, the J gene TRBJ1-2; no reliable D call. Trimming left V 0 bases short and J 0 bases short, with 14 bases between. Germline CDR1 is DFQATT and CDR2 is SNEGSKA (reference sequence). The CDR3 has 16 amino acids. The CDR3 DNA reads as TGCAGTGCTAGAGACCCTTCGATAGGTTCTAACTATGGCTACACCTTC. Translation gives CSARDPSIGSNYGYTF.

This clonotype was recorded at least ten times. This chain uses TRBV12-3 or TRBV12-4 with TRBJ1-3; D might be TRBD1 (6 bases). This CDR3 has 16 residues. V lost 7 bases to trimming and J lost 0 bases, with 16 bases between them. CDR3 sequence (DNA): TGTGCCAGCAACACTCCGGGACAACTCTCTGGAAACACCATATATTTT. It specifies CASNTPGQLSGNTIYF.

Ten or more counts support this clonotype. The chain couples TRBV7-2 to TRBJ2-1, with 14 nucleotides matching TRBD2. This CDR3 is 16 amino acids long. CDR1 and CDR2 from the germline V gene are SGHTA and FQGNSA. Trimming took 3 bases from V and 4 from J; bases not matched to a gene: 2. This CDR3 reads CASSFGTSGSYNEQFF. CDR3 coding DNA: TGTGCCAGCAGCTTTGGGACTAGCGGGAGTTACAATGAGCAGTTCTTC.

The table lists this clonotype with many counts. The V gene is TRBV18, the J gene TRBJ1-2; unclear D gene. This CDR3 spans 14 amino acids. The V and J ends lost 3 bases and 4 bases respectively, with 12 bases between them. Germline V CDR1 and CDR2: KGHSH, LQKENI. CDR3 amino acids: CASSPSSESYGYTF. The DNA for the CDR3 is TGTGCCAGCTCACCGTCTTCAGAGAGCTATGGCTACACCTTC.

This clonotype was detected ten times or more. CDR3 DNA sequence: TGTGCCAGCAGCTTGCCCAGGGGGCGCGACTATGGCTACACCTTC. It specifies CASSLPRGRDYGYTF. The J gene is TRBJ1-2, the V gene TRBV5-6, with 8 bases matching TRBD1. The CDR3 length is 15 residues. Per germline, CDR1 SGHDT and CDR2 YYEEEE. The ends lost 1 base at V and 3 bases at J; junction bases unmatched: 5.

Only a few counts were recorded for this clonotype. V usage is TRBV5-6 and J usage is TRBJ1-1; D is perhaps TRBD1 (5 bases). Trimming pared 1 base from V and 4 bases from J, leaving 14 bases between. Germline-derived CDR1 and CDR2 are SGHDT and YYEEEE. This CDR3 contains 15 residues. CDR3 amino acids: CASSLLEGLVTEAFF. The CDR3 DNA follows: TGTGCCAGCAGCTTGTTGGAGGGGTTGGTCACTGAAGCTTTCTTT.

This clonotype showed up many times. The CDR3, as DNA: TGTGCCAGCAGTTTGACAGGGGTTTGGGGCAATGAGCAGTTCTTC. This translates into CASSLTGVWGNEQFF. The rearrangement uses TRBV12-3 or TRBV12-4 and TRBJ2-1, with 8 bases lining up with TRBD1. This CDR3 contains 15 residues. V lost 3 bases to trimming and J lost 6 bases; unmatched junction nucleotides: 7.

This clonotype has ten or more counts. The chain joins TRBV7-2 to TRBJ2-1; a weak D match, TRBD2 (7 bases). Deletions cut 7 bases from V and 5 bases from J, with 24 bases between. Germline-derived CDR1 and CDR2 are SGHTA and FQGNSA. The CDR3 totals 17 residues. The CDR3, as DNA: TGTGCCAGCACCCCCCGCGGGGGCGCGGGCGGAAACAATGAGCAGTTCTTC. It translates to CASTPRGGAGGNNEQFF.

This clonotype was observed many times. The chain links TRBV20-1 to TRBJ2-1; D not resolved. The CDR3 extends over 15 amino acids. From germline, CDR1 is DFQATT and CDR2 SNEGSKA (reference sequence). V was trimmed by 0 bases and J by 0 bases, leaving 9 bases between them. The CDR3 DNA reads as TGCAGTGCTAGAGATCCGAGGAGCTCCTACAATGAGCAGTTCTTC. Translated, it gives CSARDPRSSYNEQFF.

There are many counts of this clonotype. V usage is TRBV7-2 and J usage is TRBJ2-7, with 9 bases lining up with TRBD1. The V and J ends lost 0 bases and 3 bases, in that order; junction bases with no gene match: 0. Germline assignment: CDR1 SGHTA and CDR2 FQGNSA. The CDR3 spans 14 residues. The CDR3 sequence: CASSLATGGYEQYV. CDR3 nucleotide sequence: TGTGCCAGCAGCTTAGCGACAGGGGGCTACGAGCAGTACGTC.

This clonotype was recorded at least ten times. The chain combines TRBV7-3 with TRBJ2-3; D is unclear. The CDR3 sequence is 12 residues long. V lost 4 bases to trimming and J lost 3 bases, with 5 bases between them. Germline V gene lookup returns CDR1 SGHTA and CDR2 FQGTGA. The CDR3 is CASSSPTDTQYF. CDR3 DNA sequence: TGTGCCAGCAGCTCCCCAACAGATACGCAGTATTTT.

The CDR3 nucleotides are TGTGCCAGCAGTTCCGGACAGGTGGGAGCCAAAAACATTCAGTACTTC. Encoded protein: CASSSGQVGAKNIQYF. This chain uses TRBV27 with TRBJ2-4; 7 bases match TRBD1. CDR1 and CDR2 (germline): MNHEY, SMNVEV (reference sequence). Losses at the gene ends were 4 bases for V and 0 bases for J; bases not matched to a gene: 6. The CDR3 consists of 16 residues.

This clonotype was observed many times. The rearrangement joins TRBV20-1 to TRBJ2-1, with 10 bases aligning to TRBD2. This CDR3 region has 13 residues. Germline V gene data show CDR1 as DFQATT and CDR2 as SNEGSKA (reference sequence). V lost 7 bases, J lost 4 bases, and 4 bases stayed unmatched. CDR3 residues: CSGSGRGYNEQFF. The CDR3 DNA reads TGCAGTGGGAGCGGGAGGGGGTACAATGAGCAGTTCTTC.